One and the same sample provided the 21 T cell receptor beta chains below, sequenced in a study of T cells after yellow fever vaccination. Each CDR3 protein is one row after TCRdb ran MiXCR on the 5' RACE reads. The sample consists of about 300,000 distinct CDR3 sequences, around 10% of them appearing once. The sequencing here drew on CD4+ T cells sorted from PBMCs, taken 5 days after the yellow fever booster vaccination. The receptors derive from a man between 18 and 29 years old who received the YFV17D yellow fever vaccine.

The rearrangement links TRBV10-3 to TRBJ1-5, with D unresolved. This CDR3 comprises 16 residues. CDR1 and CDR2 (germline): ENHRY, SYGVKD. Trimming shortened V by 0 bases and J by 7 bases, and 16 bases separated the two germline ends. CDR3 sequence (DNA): TGTGCCATCAGTGAGTCCGCCGCCTCTGGCAGCCAGCCCCAGCATTTT. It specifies CAISESAASGSQPQHF.

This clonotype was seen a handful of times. The CDR3 sequence: CASSVGTESPLHF. The CDR3 region has the DNA TGTGCCAGCAGCGTTGGGACAGAATCACCCCTCCACTTT. This chain uses TRBV5-5 with TRBJ1-6; 7 nucleotides align to TRBD1. From germline, CDR1 is SGHKS and CDR2 YYEKEE (reference sequence). V gave up 4 bases and J gave up 10 bases; unmatched junction bases: 5. The CDR3 length is 13 residues.

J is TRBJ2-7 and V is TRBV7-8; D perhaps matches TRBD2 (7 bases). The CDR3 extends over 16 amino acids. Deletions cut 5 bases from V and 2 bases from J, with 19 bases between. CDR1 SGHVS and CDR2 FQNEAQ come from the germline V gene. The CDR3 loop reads CASSQRGGSHPYEQYV. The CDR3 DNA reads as TGTGCCAGCAGCCAAAGGGGGGGGTCCCACCCCTACGAGCAGTACGTC.

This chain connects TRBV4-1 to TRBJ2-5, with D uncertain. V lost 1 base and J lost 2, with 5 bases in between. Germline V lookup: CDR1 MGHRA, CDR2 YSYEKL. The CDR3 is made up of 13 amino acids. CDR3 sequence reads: CASSQAFQETQYF. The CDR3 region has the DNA TGCGCCAGCAGCCAAGCCTTTCAAGAGACCCAGTACTTC.

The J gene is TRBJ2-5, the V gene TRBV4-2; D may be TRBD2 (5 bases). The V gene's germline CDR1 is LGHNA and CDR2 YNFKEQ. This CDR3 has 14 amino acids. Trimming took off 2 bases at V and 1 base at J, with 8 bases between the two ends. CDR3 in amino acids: CASSQSGIQETQYF. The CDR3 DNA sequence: TGTGCCAGCAGCCAATCCGGGATCCAAGAGACCCAGTACTTC.

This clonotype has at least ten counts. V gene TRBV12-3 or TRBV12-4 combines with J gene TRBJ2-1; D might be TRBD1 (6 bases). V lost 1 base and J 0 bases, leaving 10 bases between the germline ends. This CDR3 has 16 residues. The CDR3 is CASSLVQGSSYNEQFF. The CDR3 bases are TGTGCCAGCAGTTTAGTACAGGGAAGCTCCTACAATGAGCAGTTCTTC.

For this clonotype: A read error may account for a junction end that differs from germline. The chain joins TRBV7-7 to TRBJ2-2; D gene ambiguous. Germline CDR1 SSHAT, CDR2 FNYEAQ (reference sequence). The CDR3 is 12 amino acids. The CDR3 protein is CASSELTGELFF. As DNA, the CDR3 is TGTGCTAGCAGTGAGCTGACCGGGGAGCTGTTTTTT.

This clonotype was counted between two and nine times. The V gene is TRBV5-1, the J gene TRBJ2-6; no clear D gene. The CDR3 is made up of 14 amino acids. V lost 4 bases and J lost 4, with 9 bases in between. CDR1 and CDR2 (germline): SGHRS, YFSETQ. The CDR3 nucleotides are TGCGCCAGCAGCGCAACGGCCGGGGCCAACGTCCTGACTTTC. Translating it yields CASSATAGANVLTF.

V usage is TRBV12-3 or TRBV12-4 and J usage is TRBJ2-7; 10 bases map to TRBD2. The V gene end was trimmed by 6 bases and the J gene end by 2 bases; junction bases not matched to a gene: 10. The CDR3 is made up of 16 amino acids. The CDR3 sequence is CASRGTSGASPYEQYF. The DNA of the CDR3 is TGTGCCAGCAGGGGAACTAGCGGGGCTTCTCCCTACGAGCAGTACTTC.

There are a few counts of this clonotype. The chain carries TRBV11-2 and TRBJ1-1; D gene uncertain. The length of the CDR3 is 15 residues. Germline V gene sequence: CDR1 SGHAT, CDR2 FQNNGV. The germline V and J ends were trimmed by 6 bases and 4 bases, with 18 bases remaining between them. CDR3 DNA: TGTGCCAGCAGGAGGGAGGCAACACGGAGCACTGAAGCTTTCTTT. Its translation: CASRREATRSTEAFF.

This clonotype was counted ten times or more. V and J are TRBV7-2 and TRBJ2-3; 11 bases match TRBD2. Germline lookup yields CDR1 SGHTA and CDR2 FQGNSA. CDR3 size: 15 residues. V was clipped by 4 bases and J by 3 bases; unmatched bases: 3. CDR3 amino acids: CASSYSGGETDTQYF. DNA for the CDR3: TGTGCCAGCAGCTATAGCGGGGGGGAGACAGATACGCAGTATTTT.

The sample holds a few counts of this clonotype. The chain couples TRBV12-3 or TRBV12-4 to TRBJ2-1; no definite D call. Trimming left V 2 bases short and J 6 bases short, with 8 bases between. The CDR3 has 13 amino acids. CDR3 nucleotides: TGTGCCAGCAGTTTACGAGTCCGCAATGAGCAGTTCTTC. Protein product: CASSLRVRNEQFF.

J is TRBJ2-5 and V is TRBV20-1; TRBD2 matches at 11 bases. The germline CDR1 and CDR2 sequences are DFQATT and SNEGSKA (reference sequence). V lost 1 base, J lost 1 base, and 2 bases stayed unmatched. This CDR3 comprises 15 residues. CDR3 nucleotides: TGCAGTGCTAGAGTGACTAGCGGGGCCCAAGAGACCCAGTACTTC. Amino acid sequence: CSARVTSGAQETQYF.

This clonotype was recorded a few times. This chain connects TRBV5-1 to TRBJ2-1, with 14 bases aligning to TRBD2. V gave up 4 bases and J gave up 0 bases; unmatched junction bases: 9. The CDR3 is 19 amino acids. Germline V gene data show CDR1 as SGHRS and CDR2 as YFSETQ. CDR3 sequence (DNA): TGCGCCAGCAGCCCTACGGGACTAGCGGGGGCCCACTCCTACAATGAGCAGTTCTTC. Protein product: CASSPTGLAGAHSYNEQFF.

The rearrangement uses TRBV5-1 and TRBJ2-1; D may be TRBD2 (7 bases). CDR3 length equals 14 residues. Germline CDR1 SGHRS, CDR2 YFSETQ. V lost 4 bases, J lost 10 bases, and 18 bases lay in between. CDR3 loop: CASSPRGGAGEQFF. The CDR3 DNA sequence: TGCGCCAGCAGCCCTCGAGGGGGGGCCGGAGAGCAGTTCTTC.

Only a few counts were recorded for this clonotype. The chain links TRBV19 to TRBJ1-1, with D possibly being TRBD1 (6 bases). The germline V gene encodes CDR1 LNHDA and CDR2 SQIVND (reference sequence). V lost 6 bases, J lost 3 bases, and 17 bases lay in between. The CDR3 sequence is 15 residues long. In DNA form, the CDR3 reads TGTGCCAGTAGGGGCGGGGGGGCGCAGGACACTGAAGCTTTCTTT. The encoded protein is CASRGGGAQDTEAFF.

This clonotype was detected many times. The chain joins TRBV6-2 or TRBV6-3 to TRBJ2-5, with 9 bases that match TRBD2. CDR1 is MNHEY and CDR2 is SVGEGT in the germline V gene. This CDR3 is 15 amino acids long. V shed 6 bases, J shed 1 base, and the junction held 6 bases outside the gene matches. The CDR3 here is CASRRFSGSQETQYF. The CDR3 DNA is TGTGCCAGCAGACGATTTAGCGGGAGCCAAGAGACCCAGTACTTC.

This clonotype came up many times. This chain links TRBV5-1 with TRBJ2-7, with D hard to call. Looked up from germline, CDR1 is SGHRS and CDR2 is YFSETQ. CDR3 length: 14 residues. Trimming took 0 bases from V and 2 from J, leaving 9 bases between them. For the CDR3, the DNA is TGCGCCAGCAGCTTGGGCAGCTACACCTACGAGCAGTACTTC. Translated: CASSLGSYTYEQYF.

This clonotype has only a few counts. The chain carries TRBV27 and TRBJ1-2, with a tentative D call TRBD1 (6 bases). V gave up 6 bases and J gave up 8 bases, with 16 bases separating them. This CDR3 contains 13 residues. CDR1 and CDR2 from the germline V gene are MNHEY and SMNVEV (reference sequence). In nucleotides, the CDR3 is TGTGCCAGCAGGGATGGGGGGCCGGGGGGCTACACCTTC. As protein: CASRDGGPGGYTF.

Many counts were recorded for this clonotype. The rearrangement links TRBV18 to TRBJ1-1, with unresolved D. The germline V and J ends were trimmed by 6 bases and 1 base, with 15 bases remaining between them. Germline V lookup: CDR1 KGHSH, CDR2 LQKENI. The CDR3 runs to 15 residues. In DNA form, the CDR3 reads TGTGCCAGCTCCCCCGGGCCCTTTCCGAACACTGAAGCTTTCTTT. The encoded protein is CASSPGPFPNTEAFF.

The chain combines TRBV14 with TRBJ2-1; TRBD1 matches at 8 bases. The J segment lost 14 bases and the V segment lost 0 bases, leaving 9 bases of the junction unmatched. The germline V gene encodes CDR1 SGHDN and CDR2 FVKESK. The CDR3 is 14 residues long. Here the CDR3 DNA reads TGTGCCAGCAGCCAAGAGGGGGCCAGGGGGCTTGAGTTCTTC. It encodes CASSQEGARGLEFF. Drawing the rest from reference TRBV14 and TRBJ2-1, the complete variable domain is EAGVTQFPSHSVIEKGQTVTLRCDPISGHDNLYWYRRVMGKEIKFLLHFVKESKQDESGMPNNRFLAERTGGTYSTLKVQPAELEDSGVYFCASSQEGARGLEFFGPGTRLTVL.